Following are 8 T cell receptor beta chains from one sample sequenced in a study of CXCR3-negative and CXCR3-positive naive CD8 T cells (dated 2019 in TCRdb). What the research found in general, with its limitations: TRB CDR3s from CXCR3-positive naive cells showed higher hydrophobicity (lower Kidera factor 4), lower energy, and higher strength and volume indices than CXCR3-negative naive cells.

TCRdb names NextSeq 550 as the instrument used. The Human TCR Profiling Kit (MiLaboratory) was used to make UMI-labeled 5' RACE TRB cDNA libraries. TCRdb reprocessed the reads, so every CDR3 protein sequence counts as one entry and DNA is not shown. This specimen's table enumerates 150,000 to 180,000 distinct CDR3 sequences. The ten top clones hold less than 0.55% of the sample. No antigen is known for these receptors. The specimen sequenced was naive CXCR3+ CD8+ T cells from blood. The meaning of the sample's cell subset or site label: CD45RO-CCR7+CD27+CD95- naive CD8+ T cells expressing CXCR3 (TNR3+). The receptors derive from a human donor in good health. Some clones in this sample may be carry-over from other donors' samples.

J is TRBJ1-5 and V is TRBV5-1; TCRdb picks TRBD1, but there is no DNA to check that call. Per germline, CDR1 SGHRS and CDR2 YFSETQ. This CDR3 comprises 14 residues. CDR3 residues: CASSPGQGNQPQHF.

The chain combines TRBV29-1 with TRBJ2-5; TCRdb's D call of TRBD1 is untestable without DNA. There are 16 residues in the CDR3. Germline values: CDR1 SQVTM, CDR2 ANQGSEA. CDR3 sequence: CSVEDLSPGNGETQYF. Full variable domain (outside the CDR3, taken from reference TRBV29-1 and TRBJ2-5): SAVISQKPSRDICQRGTSLTIQCQVDSQVTMMFWYRQQPGQSLTLIATANQGSEATYESGFVIDKFPISRPNLTFSTLTVSNMSPEDSSIYLCSVEDLSPGNGETQYFGPGTRLLVL.

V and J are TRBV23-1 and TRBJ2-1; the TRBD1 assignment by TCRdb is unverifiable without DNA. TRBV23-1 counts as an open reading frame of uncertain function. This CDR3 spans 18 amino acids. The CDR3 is CASSQFPRQVSSYNEQFF.

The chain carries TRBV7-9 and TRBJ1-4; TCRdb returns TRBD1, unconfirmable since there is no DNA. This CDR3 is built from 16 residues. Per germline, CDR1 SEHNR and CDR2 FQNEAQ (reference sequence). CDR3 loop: CASSLSRGLTNEKLFF. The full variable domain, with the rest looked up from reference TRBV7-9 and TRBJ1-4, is DTGVSQNPRHKITKRGQNVTFRCDPISEHNRLYWYRQTLGQGPEFLTYFQNEAQLEKSRLLSDRFSAERPKGSFSTLEIQRTEQGDSAMYLCASSLSRGLTNEKLFFGSGTQLSVL.

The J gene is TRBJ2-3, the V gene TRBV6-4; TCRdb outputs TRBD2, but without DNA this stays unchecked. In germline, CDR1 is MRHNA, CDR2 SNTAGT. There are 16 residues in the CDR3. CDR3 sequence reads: CASSERRTSDTDTQYF.

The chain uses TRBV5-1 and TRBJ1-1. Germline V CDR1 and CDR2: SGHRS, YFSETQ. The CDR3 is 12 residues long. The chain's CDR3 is CASSFSTAEAFF.

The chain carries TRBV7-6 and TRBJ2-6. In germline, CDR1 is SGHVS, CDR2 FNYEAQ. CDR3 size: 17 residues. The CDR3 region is CASSLAEVKAGANVLTF.

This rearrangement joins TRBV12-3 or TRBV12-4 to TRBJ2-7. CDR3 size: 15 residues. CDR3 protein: CASSFLLSASYEQYF.